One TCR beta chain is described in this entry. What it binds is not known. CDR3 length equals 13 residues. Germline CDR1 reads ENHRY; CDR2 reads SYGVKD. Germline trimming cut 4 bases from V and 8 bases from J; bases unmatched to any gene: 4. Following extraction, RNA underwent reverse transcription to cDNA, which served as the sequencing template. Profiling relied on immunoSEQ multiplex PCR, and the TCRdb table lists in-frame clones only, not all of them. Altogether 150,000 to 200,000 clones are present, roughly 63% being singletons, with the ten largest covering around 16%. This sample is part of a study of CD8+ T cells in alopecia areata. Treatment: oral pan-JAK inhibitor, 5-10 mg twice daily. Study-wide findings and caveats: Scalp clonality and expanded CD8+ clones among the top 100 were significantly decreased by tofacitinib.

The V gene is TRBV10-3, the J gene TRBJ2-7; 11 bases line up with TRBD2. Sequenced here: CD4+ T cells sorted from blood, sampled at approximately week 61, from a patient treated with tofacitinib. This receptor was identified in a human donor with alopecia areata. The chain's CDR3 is CAISVAGGPKQYF. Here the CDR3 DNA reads TGTGCCATCAGTGTAGCGGGGGGGCCCAAGCAGTACTTC.